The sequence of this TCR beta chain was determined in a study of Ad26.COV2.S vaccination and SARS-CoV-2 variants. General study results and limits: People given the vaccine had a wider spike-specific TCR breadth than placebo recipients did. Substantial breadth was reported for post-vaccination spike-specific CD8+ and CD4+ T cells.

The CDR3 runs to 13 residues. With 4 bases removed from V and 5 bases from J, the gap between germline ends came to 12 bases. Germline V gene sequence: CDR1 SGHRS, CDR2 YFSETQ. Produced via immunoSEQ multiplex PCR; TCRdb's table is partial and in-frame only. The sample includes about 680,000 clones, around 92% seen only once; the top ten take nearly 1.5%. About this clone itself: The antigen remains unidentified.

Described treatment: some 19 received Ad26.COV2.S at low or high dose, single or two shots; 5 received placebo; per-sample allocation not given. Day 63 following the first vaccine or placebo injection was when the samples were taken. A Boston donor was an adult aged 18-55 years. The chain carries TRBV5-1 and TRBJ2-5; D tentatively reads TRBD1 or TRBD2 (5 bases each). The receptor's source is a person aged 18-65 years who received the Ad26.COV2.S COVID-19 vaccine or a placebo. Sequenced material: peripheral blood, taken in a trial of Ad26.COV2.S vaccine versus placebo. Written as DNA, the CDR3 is TGCGCCAGCAGCCCCGACAGAGGGGAGACCCAGTACTTC. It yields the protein CASSPDRGETQYF.